Detailed here is one TCR beta chain. Antigen: not known. The record originates from a study of T cell responses to AZD1222 COVID-19 vaccine. About the study: Analysis merged second doses at about 4 or about 12 weeks.

Produced via immunoSEQ multiplex PCR; TCRdb's table is partial and in-frame only. The repertoire consists of 140,000 to 150,000 clones, with around 90% occurring once and the leading ten covering over 1.1%. V trimming: 5 bases; J trimming: 5 bases; junction bases outside the gene matches: 9. The CDR3 spans 16 residues. CDR1 and CDR2 (germline): MNHEY, SVGEGT. The study, taken as a whole, reports: Spike-specific TCR breadth and depth grew following two AZD1222 doses. Spike-wide coverage was observed for vaccine-associated CD4 TCRs, with dominant responses at 160-218 and 743-854. Donors were largely white British and mainly female; clonal diversity was possibly underestimated.

This clonotype originated in an adult in good health. The sample consisted of peripheral blood, taken on day 0 of AZD1222 vaccination. The chain is built from TRBV6-2 or TRBV6-3 and TRBJ2-2; 9 nucleotides line up with TRBD1. CDR3 in DNA: TGTGCCAGCAGTACTGTCGGACAGGGGATGACCGGGGAGCTGTTTTTT. This codes for CASSTVGQGMTGELFF.